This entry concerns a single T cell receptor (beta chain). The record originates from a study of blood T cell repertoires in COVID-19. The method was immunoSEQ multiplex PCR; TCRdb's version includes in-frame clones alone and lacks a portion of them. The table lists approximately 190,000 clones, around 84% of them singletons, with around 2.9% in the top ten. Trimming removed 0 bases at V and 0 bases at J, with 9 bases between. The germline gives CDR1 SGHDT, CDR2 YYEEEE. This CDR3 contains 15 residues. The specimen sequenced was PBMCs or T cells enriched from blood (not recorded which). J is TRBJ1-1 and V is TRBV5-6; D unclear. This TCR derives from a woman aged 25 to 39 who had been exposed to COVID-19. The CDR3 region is CASSLVVALNTEAFF. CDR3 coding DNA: TGTGCCAGCAGCTTGGTCGTAGCACTGAACACTGAAGCTTTCTTT. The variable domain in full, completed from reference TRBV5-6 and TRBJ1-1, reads DAGVTQSPTHLIKTRGQQVTLRCSPKSGHDTVSWYQQALGQGPQFIFQYYEEEERQRGNFPDRFSGHQFPNYSSELNVNALLLGDSALYLCASSLVVALNTEAFFGQGTRLTVV.